These 26 T cell receptor beta chains were sequenced from one sample in a study of shared clonotypes between healthy human individuals. CD45RO-negative cells were positively selected for CCR7, leaving out terminally differentiated effector memory CD45RA+ cells. Profiled with immunoSEQ multiplex PCR; TCRdb holds only in-frame clones, not every one. Seen here are some 800,000 clones, around 93% observed once, and the top ten hold 20% to 30%. Source material: naive CD8+ T cells sorted from blood. These receptors came from a man aged 30 to 45 in good health.

The V gene is TRBV2, the J gene TRBJ2-7, with a possible D match to TRBD2 (5 bases). With 3 bases removed from V and 6 bases from J, the gap between germline ends came to 12 bases. The germline V gene encodes CDR1 SNHLY and CDR2 FYNNEI. The CDR3 consists of 13 residues. This CDR3 is CASSEGLGSEQYF. The CDR3 DNA is TGTGCCAGCAGTGAGGGCCTGGGGAGCGAGCAGTACTTC.

In nucleotides, the CDR3 is TGCGCCAGCAGCTGGGGACAGGGGGCCGACCTCTCCTACGAGCAGTACTTC. Its translation: CASSWGQGADLSYEQYF. The gene calls are TRBV5-1 and TRBJ2-7, with 12 bases identical to TRBD1. This CDR3 spans 17 amino acids. V trimming: 3 bases; J trimming: 0 bases; junction bases outside the gene matches: 7. Germline V CDR1 and CDR2: SGHRS, YFSETQ. The complete variable domain, with remaining parts taken from reference TRBV5-1 and TRBJ2-7, reads KAGVTQTPRYLIKTRGQQVTLSCSPISGHRSVSWYQQTPGQGLQFLFEYFSETQRNKGNFPGRFSGRQFSNSRSEMNVSTLELGDSALYLCASSWGQGADLSYEQYFGPGTRLTVT.

This clone was counted once. CDR3 sequence (DNA): TGTGCCAGCAGTTCGGGGGCGGGCTACGAGCAGTACTTC. Protein product: CASSSGAGYEQYF. The chain recombines TRBV27 with TRBJ2-7; the D call may be TRBD1 or TRBD2 (6 bases each). The germline CDR1 and CDR2 sequences are MNHEY and SMNVEV (reference sequence). Trimming stripped 4 bases from V and 3 bases from J, with 10 bases between. There are 13 residues in the CDR3.

This sequence joins TRBV19 and TRBJ2-2; D is uncertain. Germline-derived CDR1 and CDR2 are LNHDA and SQIVND (reference sequence). This CDR3 region has 12 residues. Trimming took 9 bases from V and 2 from J, leaving 7 bases between them. The CDR3 is CASNINTGELFF. In DNA, the CDR3 is TGTGCCAGCAACATTAACACCGGGGAGCTGTTTTTT.

This clone was seen a few times. The chain couples TRBV9 to TRBJ2-1, with 12 bases aligning to TRBD2. CDR1 is SGDLS, CDR2 YYNGEE, per germline. V was pared by 3 bases and J by 8 bases, with 6 bases of the junction left unmatched. This CDR3 is built from 15 residues. The CDR3, as DNA: TGTGCCAGCAGCGAAGGACTAGCGGGAACTGATGAGCAGTTCTTC. The encoded protein is CASSEGLAGTDEQFF.

This chain joins TRBV6-5 and TRBJ1-2; D remains unclear. The CDR3 is made up of 13 amino acids. In germline, CDR1 is MNHEY, CDR2 SVGAGI. Trimming left V 5 bases short and J 3 bases short, with 10 bases between. In DNA, the CDR3 is TGTGCCAGCAGTCGGATCGCAGACTATGGCTACACCTTC. As protein: CASSRIADYGYTF.

V gene TRBV19 combines with J gene TRBJ1-5, with TRBD1 as a possible D gene (5 bases). There are 14 residues in the CDR3. CDR1 LNHDA and CDR2 SQIVND come from the germline V gene (reference sequence). V gave up 6 bases and J gave up 5 bases, with 14 bases separating them. CDR3 sequence: CASRAGNLDQPQHF. The CDR3 region has the DNA TGTGCCAGTAGAGCAGGGAATCTAGATCAGCCCCAGCATTTT.

The chain links TRBV5-1 to TRBJ1-1; 8 bases match TRBD1. V dropped 5 bases and J dropped 3; count of bases not matched to a gene: 6. Germline V CDR1 and CDR2: SGHRS, YFSETQ. The CDR3 contains 14 residues. CDR3 DNA: TGCGCCAGCAGACCCGGGACAGGTTACACTGAAGCTTTCTTT. Encoded protein: CASRPGTGYTEAFF.

The chain carries TRBV11-2 and TRBJ2-1; D is unclear. With 5 bases removed from V and 7 bases from J, the gap between germline ends came to 12 bases. From germline, CDR1 is SGHAT and CDR2 FQNNGV. The CDR3 is made up of 13 amino acids. The DNA of the CDR3 is TGTGCCAGCAGCCGAAGGTCCGGGAATGAGCAGTTCTTC. Protein: CASSRRSGNEQFF.

This clone appeared a single time. V usage is TRBV27 and J usage is TRBJ2-1, with 9 bases aligning to TRBD2. The J segment lost 2 bases and the V segment lost 6 bases, leaving 5 bases of the junction unmatched. Germline loops: CDR1 MNHEY, CDR2 SMNVEV (reference sequence). The CDR3 has 15 amino acids. CDR3 DNA: TGTGCCAGCAGCCCCGGGACTAGCCCCTACAATGAGCAGTTCTTC. Translating it yields CASSPGTSPYNEQFF.

V gene TRBV28 combines with J gene TRBJ2-3; TRBD1 agrees at 9 bases. The trim removed 3 bases at V and 0 bases at J, leaving 13 bases unmatched. CDR3 length: 19 amino acids. Germline V gene lookup returns CDR1 MDHEN and CDR2 SYDVKM. CDR3 region: CASSFPTGGGPESTDTQYF. The CDR3 nucleotides read TGTGCCAGCAGTTTCCCTACAGGGGGCGGTCCCGAAAGCACAGATACGCAGTATTTT.

The chain couples TRBV6-1 to TRBJ2-5; a weak D match, TRBD1 (5 bases). Germline V CDR1 and CDR2: MNHNS, SASEGT. Trimming took 2 bases from V and 4 from J, leaving 8 bases between them. This CDR3 has 13 residues. The CDR3 spells CASSEMQGETQYF. CDR3 DNA sequence: TGTGCCAGCAGTGAAATGCAGGGAGAGACCCAGTACTTC.

Note on this clone: At one of its ends the junction is not consistent with the germline gene, which may arise from a read error. The V call is TRBV6-1, the J call TRBJ2-7; either TRBD1 or TRBD2 may fit D (5 bases each). The CDR3 length is 11 residues. Germline V CDR1 and CDR2: MNHNS, SASEGT. The CDR3 spells CASSDGTRVPF. The CDR3 DNA sequence: TGTGCCAGCAGTGATGGGACGAGGGTTCCTTTC.

The chain recombines TRBV18 with TRBJ2-3; TRBD2 matches 7 bases. Germline V gene lookup returns CDR1 KGHSH and CDR2 LQKENI. This CDR3 has 18 residues. The trim removed 3 bases at V and 2 bases at J, leaving 14 bases unmatched. Here the CDR3 DNA reads TGTGCCAGCTCACCCCGCGCCATTCCAGCGGGACTCACAGATACGCAGTATTTT. Translated, it gives CASSPRAIPAGLTDTQYF.

The chain uses TRBV10-3 and TRBJ2-7; no reliable D call. Germline-derived CDR1 and CDR2 are ENHRY and SYGVKD. V was cut by 6 bases and J by 2 bases, with 8 bases left in between. The CDR3 runs to 12 residues. The CDR3 protein is CAIRPNTYEQYF. The CDR3 bases are TGTGCCATCAGGCCCAATACCTACGAGCAGTACTTC.

The chain carries TRBV27 and TRBJ2-7, with D possibly being TRBD1 or TRBD2 (6 bases each). The germline V gene has CDR1 MNHEY and CDR2 SMNVEV (reference sequence). The CDR3 is 13 residues long. V dropped 4 bases and J dropped 7 bases, with 14 bases sitting between them. The CDR3 protein is CASSSTGAEEQYF. The CDR3 DNA reads as TGTGCCAGCAGTTCCACGGGGGCGGAGGAGCAGTACTTC.

The chain combines TRBV27 with TRBJ2-3, with unresolved D. CDR1 and CDR2 (germline): MNHEY, SMNVEV (reference sequence). CDR3 size: 14 residues. Between the trimmed V and J ends, which lost 5 bases and 1 base, there was a span of 10 bases. CDR3 nucleotide sequence: TGTGCCAGCAGTCGCCATATGCGCACAGATACGCAGTATTTT. This sequence encodes CASSRHMRTDTQYF.

J is TRBJ2-7 and V is TRBV7-2, with D perhaps being TRBD1 or TRBD2 (5 bases each). Germline V gene data show CDR1 as SGHTA and CDR2 as FQGNSA. CDR3 length: 15 residues. V was cut by 5 bases and J by 5 bases, with 19 bases left in between. CDR3 sequence: CASSPGWGIGDEQYF. The CDR3 nucleotides read TGTGCCAGCAGCCCCGGGTGGGGGATAGGGGACGAGCAGTACTTC.

The CDR3 protein is CASPRRQGYTGELFF. As DNA, the CDR3 is TGTGCCTCCCCGAGGAGACAGGGGTACACCGGGGAGCTGTTTTTT. The J gene is TRBJ2-2, the V gene TRBV30, with 8 positions matching TRBD1. The germline V gene has CDR1 GTSNPN and CDR2 SVGIG (reference sequence). With 7 bases clipped from V and 3 bases from J, the junction kept 10 bases outside the gene matches. CDR3 size: 15 residues. Full variable domain (rest looked up from reference TRBV30 and TRBJ2-2): SQTIHQWPATLVQPVGSPLSLECTVEGTSNPNLYWYRQAAGRGLQLLFYSVGIGQISSEVPQNLSASRPQDRQFILSSKKLLLSDSGFYLCASPRRQGYTGELFFGEGSRLTVL.

This sequence joins TRBV27 and TRBJ2-7; no clear D gene. Germline assignment: CDR1 MNHEY and CDR2 SMNVEV (reference sequence). This CDR3 has 13 residues. V was shortened by 0 bases and J by 3 bases, with 6 bases between the two germline ends. Written as DNA, the CDR3 is TGTGCCAGCAGTTTATCTTCGTACTACGAGCAGTACTTC. This encodes CASSLSSYYEQYF.

J is TRBJ2-7 and V is TRBV28; a possible D gene is TRBD1 (5 bases). The CDR3 runs 13 residues. CDR1 is MDHEN and CDR2 is SYDVKM in the germline V gene. Trimming stripped 1 base from V and 4 bases from J, with 8 bases between. For the CDR3, the DNA is TGTGCCAGCAGTTTATTCAGGGATTACGAGCAGTACTTC. It codes for CASSLFRDYEQYF.

This chain joins TRBV27 and TRBJ2-7, with 10 nucleotides matching TRBD2. This CDR3 has 16 amino acids. V trimming: 7 bases; J trimming: 3 bases; junction bases outside the gene matches: 12. Germline V gene data show CDR1 as MNHEY and CDR2 as SMNVEV (reference sequence). DNA for the CDR3: TGTGCCAGCACCATGGGTCCTAGCGGGAGTGTCTACGAGCAGTACTTC. This gives the protein CASTMGPSGSVYEQYF.

The chain employs TRBV19 and TRBJ2-5, with D unclear. Germline lookup yields CDR1 LNHDA and CDR2 SQIVND (reference sequence). The length of the CDR3 is 14 residues. Trimming removed 3 bases at V and 5 bases at J, with 13 bases between. The CDR3 DNA reads as TGTGCCAGTAGTATCGGTTACGATGGGGAGACCCAGTACTTC. This translates into CASSIGYDGETQYF.

V gene TRBV19 combines with J gene TRBJ2-4; no firm D call. Trimming cost V 6 bases and J 1 base, with 13 bases left between them. Per the germline V gene, CDR1 is LNHDA and CDR2 is SQIVND (reference sequence). The CDR3 totals 15 residues. CDR3 coding DNA: TGTGCCAGTAGCCCCCTTGGGGTTGCCAAAAACATTCAGTACTTC. The encoded protein is CASSPLGVAKNIQYF.

The V gene is TRBV14, the J gene TRBJ2-7; no clear D gene. Trimming removed 1 base at V and 3 bases at J, with 13 bases between. The CDR3 sequence is 15 residues long. CDR1 and CDR2 (germline): SGHDN, FVKESK. CDR3 in amino acids: CASSQARTAGYEQYF. CDR3 bases: TGTGCCAGCAGCCAAGCGCGGACCGCAGGCTACGAGCAGTACTTC.

This chain connects TRBV7-8 to TRBJ2-4; 7 nucleotides agree with TRBD1. CDR1 is SGHVS and CDR2 is FQNEAQ in the germline V gene. Unmatched junction bases numbered 9, after V lost 5 bases and J lost 2 bases. CDR3 length: 16 residues. The CDR3 here is CASSTRQGRSKNIQYF. CDR3 nucleotide sequence: TGTGCCAGCAGCACAAGACAGGGTCGGTCCAAAAACATTCAGTACTTC.